The source of this TCR beta chain is a study of pediatric ulcerative colitis. Notes on the study in general: Clonal expansions reduced rectal repertoire diversity in acute severe colitis. Substantially fewer templates came from a couple of patients' blood samples. All ulcerative colitis patients, but no controls, carried a couple of rectal clonotypes.

As regards this clone: What it binds is not known.

The CDR3 totals 15 residues. The junction had 4 bases not matched to a gene; V was cut back by 1 base and J by 4 bases. Per the germline V gene, CDR1 is MGHRA and CDR2 is YSYEKL. The table came from immunoSEQ multiplex PCR; TCRdb's copy has only in-frame clones and leaves some out. The table has under 70,000 clones, about nine tenths seen once. Sequencing was performed on blood. The chain carries TRBV4-1 and TRBJ2-1; 7 bases are shared with TRBD1. The receptor was isolated from a boy aged 5-17 years who was a control in a study of pediatric ulcerative colitis. CDR3 sequence: CASSQAGQIYNEQFF. For the CDR3, the DNA is TGCGCCAGCAGCCAAGCGGGACAGATATACAATGAGCAGTTCTTC.